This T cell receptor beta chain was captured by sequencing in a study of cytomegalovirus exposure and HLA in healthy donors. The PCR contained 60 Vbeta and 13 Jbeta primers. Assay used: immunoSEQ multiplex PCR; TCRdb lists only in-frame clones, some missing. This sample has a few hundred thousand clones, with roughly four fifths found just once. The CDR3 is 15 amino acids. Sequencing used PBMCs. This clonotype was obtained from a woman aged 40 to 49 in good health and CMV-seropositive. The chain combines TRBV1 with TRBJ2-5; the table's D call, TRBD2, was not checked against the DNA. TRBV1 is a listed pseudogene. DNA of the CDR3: TGCACCAGCAGCCAAGATACCCCGGAGCAAGAGACCCAGTACTTC. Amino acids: CTSSQDTPEQETQYF.